This TCR beta chain was captured in a study of T-cell memory formation after mild COVID-19. Study context: There were largely donor-specific TCR clusters.

Study findings and constraints: CM and EM subsets held most contracting CD4+ clones; EMRA held CD8+ ones. Clones that got smaller from day 15 to 85 had even CD4/CD8, while clones growing later tipped toward CD4+. SARS-CoV-2 specificity was not confirmed for second-wave clones peaking on day 37.

TCRdb ran MiXCR on the 5' RACE reads and lists one entry per CDR3 protein. The sample consists of roughly 89,000 distinct CDR3 sequences, 10% to 15% of them appearing once. The CDR3 consists of 14 residues. Germline lookup yields CDR1 SGHVS and CDR2 FQNEAQ. The V and J ends lost 5 bases and 0 bases respectively, with 11 bases between them. Ten or more counts support this clonotype. Antigen unknown. The source is an adult woman who had mild COVID-19 (a few samples of this study predate the infection). Cell type and time point are not known. Sample: PBMCs or a T cell subset sorted from them (not recorded which). This chain uses TRBV7-8 with TRBJ2-7, with D possibly being TRBD2 (5 bases). CDR3 bases: TGTGCCAGCAGCCTCGGACTCAGCTCCTACGAGCAGTACTTC. It encodes CASSLGLSSYEQYF.